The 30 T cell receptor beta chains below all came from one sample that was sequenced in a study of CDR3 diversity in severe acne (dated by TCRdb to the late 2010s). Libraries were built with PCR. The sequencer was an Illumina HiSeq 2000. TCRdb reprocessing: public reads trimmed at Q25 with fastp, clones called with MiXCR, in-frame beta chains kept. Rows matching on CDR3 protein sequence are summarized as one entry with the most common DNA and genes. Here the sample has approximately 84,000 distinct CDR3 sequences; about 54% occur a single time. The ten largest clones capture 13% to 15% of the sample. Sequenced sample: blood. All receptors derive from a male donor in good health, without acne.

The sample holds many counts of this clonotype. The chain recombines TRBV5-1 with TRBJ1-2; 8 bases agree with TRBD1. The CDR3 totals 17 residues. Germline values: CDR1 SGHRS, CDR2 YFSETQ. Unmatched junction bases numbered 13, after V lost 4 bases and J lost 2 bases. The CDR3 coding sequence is TGCGCCAGCAGCCCAAACCCGGGACAGGCTATAAACTATGGCTACACCTTC. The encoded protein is CASSPNPGQAINYGYTF.

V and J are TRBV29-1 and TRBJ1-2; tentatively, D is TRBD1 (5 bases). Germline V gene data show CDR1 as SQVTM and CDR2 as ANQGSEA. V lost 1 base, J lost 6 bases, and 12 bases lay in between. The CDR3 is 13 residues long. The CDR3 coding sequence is TGCAGCGTTGAAGTCGGGACTGAGGATGGCTACACCTTC. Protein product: CSVEVGTEDGYTF.

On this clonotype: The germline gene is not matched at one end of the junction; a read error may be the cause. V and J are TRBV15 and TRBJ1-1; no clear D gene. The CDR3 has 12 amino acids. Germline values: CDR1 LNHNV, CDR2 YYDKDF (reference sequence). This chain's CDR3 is CASSRERRGAFF. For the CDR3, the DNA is TGTGCCTCCAGCAGAGAACGGCGTGGGGCTTTCTTT.

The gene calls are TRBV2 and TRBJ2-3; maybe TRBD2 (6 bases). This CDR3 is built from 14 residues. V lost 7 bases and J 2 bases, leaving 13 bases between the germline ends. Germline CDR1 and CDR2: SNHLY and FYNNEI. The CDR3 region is CASKVGGNTDTQYF. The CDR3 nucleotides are TGTGCCAGCAAGGTTGGCGGGAACACAGATACGCAGTATTTT.

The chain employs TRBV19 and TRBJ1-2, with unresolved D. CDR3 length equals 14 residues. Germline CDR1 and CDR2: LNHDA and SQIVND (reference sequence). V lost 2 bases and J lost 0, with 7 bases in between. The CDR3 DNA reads TGTGCCAGTAGTATATCTTGGACTAACTATGGCTACACCTTC. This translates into CASSISWTNYGYTF.

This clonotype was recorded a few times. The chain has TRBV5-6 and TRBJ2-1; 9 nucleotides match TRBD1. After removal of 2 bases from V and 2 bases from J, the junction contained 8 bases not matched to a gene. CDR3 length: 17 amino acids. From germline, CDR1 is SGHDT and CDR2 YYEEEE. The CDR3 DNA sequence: TGTGCCAGCAGCTTCGAAGAGGGGGACAGGGCCTACAATGAGCAGTTCTTC. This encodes CASSFEEGDRAYNEQFF.

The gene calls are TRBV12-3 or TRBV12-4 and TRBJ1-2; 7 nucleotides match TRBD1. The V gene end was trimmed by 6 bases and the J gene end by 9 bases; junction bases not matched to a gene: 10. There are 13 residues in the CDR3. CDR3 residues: CASSPTGDASYTF. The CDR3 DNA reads TGTGCCAGCAGCCCTACAGGGGATGCGAGCTACACCTTC.

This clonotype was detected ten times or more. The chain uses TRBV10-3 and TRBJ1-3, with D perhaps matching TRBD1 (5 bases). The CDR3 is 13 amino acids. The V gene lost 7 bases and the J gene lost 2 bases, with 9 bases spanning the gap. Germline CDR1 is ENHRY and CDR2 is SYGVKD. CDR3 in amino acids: CAITSGTGNTIYF. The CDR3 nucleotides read TGTGCCATCACATCAGGGACTGGAAACACCATATATTTT.

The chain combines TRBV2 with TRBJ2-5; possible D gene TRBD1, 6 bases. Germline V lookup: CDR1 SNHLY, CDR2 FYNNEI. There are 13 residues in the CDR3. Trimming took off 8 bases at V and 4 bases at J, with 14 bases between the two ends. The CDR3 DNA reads TGTGCCAGCCAAAGTCAGGGGATAGAGACCCAGTACTTC. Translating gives CASQSQGIETQYF.

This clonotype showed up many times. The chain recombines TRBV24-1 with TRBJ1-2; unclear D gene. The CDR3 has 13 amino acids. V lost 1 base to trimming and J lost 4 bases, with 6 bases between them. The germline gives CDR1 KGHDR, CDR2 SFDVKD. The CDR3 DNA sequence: TGTGCCACCAGTGATTTATGGGGCTATGGCTACACCTTC. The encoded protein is CATSDLWGYGYTF.

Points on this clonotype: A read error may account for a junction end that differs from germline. The CDR3: CASSLSTYAQYF. The DNA of the CDR3 is TGTGCCAGCAGCTTATCCACCTACGCGCAGTACTTC. V usage is TRBV7-9 and J usage is TRBJ2-7, with D uncertain. The CDR3 extends over 12 amino acids. CDR1 is SEHNR, CDR2 FQNEAQ, per germline (reference sequence).

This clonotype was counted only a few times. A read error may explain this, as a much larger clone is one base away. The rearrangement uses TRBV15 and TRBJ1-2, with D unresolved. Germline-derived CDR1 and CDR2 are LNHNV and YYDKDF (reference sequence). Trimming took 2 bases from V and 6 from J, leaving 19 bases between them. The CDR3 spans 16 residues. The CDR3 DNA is TGTGCCACCAGCAGAACGCTTCAAGGCTCAGAGGATGGCTACACCTTC. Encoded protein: CATSRTLQGSEDGYTF.

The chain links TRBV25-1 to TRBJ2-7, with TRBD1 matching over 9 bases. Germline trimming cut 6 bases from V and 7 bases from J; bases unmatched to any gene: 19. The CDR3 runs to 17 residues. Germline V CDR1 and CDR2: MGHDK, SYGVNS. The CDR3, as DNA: TGTGCCAGCAGCCGAGCCGGGACAGGGCGCTCCTACAATGAGCAGTACTTC. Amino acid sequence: CASSRAGTGRSYNEQYF.

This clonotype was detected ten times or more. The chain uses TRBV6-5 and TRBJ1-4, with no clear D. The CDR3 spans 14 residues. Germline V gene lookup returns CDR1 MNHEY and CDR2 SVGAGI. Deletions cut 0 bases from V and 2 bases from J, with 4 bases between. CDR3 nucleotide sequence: TGTGCCAGCAGTTACTCGTCCACTAATGAAAAACTGTTTTTT. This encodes CASSYSSTNEKLFF.

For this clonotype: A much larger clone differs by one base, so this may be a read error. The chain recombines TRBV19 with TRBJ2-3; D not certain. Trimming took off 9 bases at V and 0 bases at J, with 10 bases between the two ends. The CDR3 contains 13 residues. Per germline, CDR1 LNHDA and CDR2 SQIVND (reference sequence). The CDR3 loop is CARRFPSTDTQYF. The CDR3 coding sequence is TGTGCCAGAAGATTCCCTAGCACAGATACGCAGTATTTT.

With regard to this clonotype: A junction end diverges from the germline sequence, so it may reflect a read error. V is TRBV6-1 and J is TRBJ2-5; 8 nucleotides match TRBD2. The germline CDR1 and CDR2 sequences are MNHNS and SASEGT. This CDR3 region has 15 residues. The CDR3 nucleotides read TGTGCCAGCAGCTTCCGGACTAGCTCGAGGGAGACCCAGTGCTTC. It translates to CASSFRTSSRETQCF.

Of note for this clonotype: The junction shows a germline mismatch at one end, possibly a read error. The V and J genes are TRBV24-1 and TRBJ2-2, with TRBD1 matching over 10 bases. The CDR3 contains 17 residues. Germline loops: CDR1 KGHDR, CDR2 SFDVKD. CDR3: CATSDPWTGGDTGKLFF. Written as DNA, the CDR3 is TGTGCCACCAGTGATCCATGGACAGGGGGGGACACCGGGAAGCTGTTTTTT.

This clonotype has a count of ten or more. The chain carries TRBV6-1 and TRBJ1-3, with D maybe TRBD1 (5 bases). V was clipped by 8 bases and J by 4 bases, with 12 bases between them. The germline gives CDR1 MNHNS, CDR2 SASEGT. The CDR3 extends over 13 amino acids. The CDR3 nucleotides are TGTGCCAGCTGGGGGTTCTCCGGAAACACCATATATTTT. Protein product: CASWGFSGNTIYF.

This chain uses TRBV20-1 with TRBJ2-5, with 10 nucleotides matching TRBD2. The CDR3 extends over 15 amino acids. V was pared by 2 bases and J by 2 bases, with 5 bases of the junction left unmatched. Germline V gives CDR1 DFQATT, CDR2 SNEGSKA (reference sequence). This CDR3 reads CSARNPAGGQETQYF. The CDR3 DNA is TGCAGTGCTAGAAATCCAGCGGGAGGGCAAGAGACCCAGTACTTC.

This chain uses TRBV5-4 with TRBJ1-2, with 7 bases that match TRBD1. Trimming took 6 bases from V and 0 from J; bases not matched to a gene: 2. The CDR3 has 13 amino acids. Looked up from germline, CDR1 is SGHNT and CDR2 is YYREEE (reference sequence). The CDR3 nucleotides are TGTGCCAGCAACGGACAGGCTAACTATGGCTACACCTTC. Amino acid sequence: CASNGQANYGYTF.

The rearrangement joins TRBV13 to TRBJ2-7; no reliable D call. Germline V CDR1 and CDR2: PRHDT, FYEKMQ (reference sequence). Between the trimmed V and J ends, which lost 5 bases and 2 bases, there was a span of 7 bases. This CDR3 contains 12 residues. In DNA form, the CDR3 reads TGTGCCAGCAGCACCCGTCCCTACGAGCAGTACTTC. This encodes CASSTRPYEQYF.

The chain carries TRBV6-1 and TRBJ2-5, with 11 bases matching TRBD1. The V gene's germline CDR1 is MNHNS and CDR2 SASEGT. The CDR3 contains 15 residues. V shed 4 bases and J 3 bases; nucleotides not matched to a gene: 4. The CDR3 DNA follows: TGTGCCAGCAGTGCCCGGACAGGGGGCGAAGAGACCCAGTACTTC. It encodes CASSARTGGEETQYF.

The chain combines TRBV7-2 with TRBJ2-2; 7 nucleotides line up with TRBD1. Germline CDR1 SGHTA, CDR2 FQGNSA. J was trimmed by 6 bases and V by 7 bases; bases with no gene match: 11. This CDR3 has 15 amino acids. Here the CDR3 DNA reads TGTGCCAGCAACTTGCGTGACAGGGATGCCGGGGAGCTGTTTTTT. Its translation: CASNLRDRDAGELFF.

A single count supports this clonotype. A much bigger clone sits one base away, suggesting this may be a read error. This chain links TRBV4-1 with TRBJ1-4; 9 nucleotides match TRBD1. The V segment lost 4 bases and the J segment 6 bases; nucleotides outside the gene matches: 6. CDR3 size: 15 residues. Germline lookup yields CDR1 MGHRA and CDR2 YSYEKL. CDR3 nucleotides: TGCGCCAGCAGCCCAGAAGGACAGGGGCATGAAAAACTGTTTTTT. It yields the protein CASSPEGQGHEKLFF.

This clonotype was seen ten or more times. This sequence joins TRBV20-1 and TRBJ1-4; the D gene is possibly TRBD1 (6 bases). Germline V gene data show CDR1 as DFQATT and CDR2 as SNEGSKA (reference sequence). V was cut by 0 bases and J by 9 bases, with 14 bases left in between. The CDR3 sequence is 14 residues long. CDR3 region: CSARDHGGQKKLFF. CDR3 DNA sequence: TGCAGTGCTAGAGATCACGGGGGGCAGAAAAAACTGTTTTTT.

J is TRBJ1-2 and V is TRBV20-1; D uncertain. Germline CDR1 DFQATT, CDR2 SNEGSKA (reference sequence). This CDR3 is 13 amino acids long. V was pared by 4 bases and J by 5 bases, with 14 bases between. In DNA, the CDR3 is TGCAGTGCTACAGAGGGCGCGAGGTATGGCTACACCTTC. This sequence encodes CSATEGARYGYTF.

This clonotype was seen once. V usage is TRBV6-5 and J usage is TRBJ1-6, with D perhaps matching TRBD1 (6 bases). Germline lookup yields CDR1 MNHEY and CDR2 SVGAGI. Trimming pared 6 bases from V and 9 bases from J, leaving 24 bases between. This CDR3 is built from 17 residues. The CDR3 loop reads CASRPLQFRGRGSPLHF. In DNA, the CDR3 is TGTGCCAGCAGACCCCTACAGTTCCGGGGGCGGGGTTCACCCCTCCACTTT.

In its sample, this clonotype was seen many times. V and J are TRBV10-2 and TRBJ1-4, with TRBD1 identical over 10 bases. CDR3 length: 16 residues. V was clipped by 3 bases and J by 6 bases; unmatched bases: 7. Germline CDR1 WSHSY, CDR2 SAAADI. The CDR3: CASSDYRQGAYEKLFF. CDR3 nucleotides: TGCGCCAGCAGTGACTACAGACAGGGGGCCTATGAAAAACTGTTTTTT.

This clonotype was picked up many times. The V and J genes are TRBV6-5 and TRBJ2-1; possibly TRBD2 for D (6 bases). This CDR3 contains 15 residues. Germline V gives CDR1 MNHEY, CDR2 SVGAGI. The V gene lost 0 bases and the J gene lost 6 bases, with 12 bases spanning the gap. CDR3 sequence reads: CASSYSGPAGNEQFF. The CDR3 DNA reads TGTGCCAGCAGTTACTCAGGGCCAGCGGGCAATGAGCAGTTCTTC.

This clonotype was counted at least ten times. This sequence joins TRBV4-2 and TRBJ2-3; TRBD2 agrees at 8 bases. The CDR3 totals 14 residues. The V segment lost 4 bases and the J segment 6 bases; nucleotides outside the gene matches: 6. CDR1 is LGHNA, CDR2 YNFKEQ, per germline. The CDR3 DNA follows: TGTGCCAGCAGCCCAACCGGGGGGGCCGATACGCAGTATTTT. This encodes CASSPTGGADTQYF.